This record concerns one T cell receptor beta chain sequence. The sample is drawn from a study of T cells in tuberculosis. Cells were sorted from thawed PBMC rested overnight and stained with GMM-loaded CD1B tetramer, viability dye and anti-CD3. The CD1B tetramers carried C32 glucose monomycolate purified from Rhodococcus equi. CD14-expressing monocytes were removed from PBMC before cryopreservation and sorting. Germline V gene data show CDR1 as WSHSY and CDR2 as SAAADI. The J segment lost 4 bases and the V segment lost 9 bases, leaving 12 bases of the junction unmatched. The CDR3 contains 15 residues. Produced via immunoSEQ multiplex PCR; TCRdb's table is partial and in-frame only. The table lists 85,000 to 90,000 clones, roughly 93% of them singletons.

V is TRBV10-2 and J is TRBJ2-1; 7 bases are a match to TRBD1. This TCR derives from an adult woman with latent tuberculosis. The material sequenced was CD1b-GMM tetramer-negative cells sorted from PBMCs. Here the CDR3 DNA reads TGCGCCAGTTCCCTCCGGGACAGTAGTTACAATGAGCAGTTCTTC. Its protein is CASSLRDSSYNEQFF.